This T cell receptor (beta chain) was found in a study of Tregs in tolerant kidney transplant recipients. Study conclusions and caveats: Changing PCR primers prevented nucleotide comparison between some patients' samples. Findings come from small patient numbers and require larger validation. Antigen-driven expansion was suggested because donor-specific Tregs expanded more than all Tregs in tolerant patients.

Sequencing was performed with immunoSEQ multiplex PCR; in TCRdb, only in-frame clones are kept and a portion is missing. The sample carries 100,000 to 120,000 clones, almost 90% recorded once. With V trimmed by 0 bases and J by 5 bases, 9 bases remained unmatched. The germline CDR1 and CDR2 sequences are SGHRS and YFSETQ. The CDR3 covers 16 residues. As regards this clone: Its antigen is not known.

Unstimulated regulatory T cells (CD4+CD25+CD127-), CD4+CD25- non-regulatory cells, CD4 and CD8 cells were FACS-sorted from thawed PBMCs. This TCR was recovered from a human donor who received a combined kidney and bone marrow transplant. The sequenced sample was CD4+ T cells from blood, obtained before the transplant. This chain uses TRBV5-1 with TRBJ2-5, with 8 bases that match TRBD2. The DNA of the CDR3 is TGCGCCAGCAGCTTGGCCGGCCGGGGGGGCACGGAGACCCAGTACTTC. It is translated as CASSLAGRGGTETQYF. The full variable domain, its missing parts supplied by reference TRBV5-1 and TRBJ2-5, is KAGVTQTPRYLIKTRGQQVTLSCSPISGHRSVSWYQQTPGQGLQFLFEYFSETQRNKGNFPGRFSGRQFSNSRSEMNVSTLELGDSALYLCASSLAGRGGTETQYFGPGTRLLVL.